A single sample is the source of the 21 T cell receptor beta chains below, sequenced in a study of blood T cell repertoires in COVID-19. Measured with immunoSEQ multiplex PCR; TCRdb has only the in-frame clones, and not every one. The sample carries around 70,000 clones, around 80% recorded once. Material: peripheral blood. The origin of the receptors is a woman over 75 with active or convalescent COVID-19.

This chain uses TRBV7-2 with TRBJ2-1, with 9 bases that match TRBD2. The CDR3 is 14 amino acids. Germline V gene sequence: CDR1 SGHTA, CDR2 FQGNSA. With 6 bases clipped from V and 7 bases from J, the junction kept 7 bases outside the gene matches. The CDR3 spells CASRPSGAANEQFF. The CDR3 bases are TGTGCCAGCAGACCTAGCGGGGCTGCGAATGAGCAGTTCTTC.

The V and J genes are TRBV5-1 and TRBJ2-3, with TRBD2 matching 10 bases. CDR3 length: 20 residues. Germline V gene sequence: CDR1 SGHRS, CDR2 YFSETQ. V gave up 0 bases and J gave up 1 base; unmatched junction bases: 14. CDR3 region: CASSLGGAGGPLTRTDTQYF. The CDR3 coding sequence is TGCGCCAGCAGCTTGGGAGGAGCGGGAGGGCCTCTAACCCGCACAGATACGCAGTATTTT.

This clone was observed a few times. The chain carries TRBV30 and TRBJ1-4, with unresolved D. Germline CDR1 and CDR2: GTSNPN and SVGIG (reference sequence). The CDR3 loop spans 11 amino acids. The V gene lost 2 bases and the J gene lost 15 bases, with 13 bases spanning the gap. CDR3 nucleotide sequence: TGTGCCTGGAGTTCATCACGGTCTGTGTTTTTT. This gives the protein CAWSSSRSVFF.

The chain is built from TRBV5-1 and TRBJ1-1; D is ambiguous. The V gene lost 1 base and the J gene lost 7 bases, with 14 bases spanning the gap. Per germline, CDR1 SGHRS and CDR2 YFSETQ. This CDR3 is 14 amino acids long. The CDR3 here is CASSLQSARSEAFF. The CDR3 nucleotides read TGCGCCAGCAGCTTGCAGTCGGCACGGAGTGAAGCTTTCTTT.

This chain links TRBV20-1 with TRBJ2-3; D is uncertain. The length of the CDR3 is 11 residues. Trimming stripped 7 bases from V and 1 base from J, with 6 bases between. Germline lookup yields CDR1 DFQATT and CDR2 SNEGSKA (reference sequence). The CDR3: CSVEGTDTQYF. The CDR3 DNA reads TGCAGTGTAGAGGGCACAGATACGCAGTATTTT.

The sample holds a few counts of this clone. V and J are TRBV7-2 and TRBJ2-1, with a tentative D call TRBD2 (7 bases). This CDR3 region has 15 residues. Trimming left V 5 bases short and J 6 bases short, with 17 bases between. Per germline, CDR1 SGHTA and CDR2 FQGNSA. CDR3 in amino acids: CASSPGGYLANEQFF. In nucleotides, the CDR3 is TGTGCCAGCAGCCCGGGGGGCTATCTTGCCAATGAGCAGTTCTTC.

This chain uses TRBV7-2 with TRBJ1-5, with 8 bases lining up with TRBD1. Trimming at V came to 7 bases and at J to 4 bases, leaving 6 bases not matched to a gene. This CDR3 has 14 residues. Germline V gene data show CDR1 as SGHTA and CDR2 as FQGNSA. The CDR3 is CASNPTGVNQPQHF. DNA of the CDR3: TGTGCCAGCAACCCGACAGGGGTAAATCAGCCCCAGCATTTT.

The CDR3 sequence is CASSGGLAVSGANVLTF. DNA for the CDR3: TGTGCCAGCAGTGGGGGACTAGCGGTCTCTGGGGCCAACGTCCTGACTTTC. The chain employs TRBV6-1 and TRBJ2-6; 11 positions match TRBD2. The ends lost 4 bases at V and 0 bases at J; junction bases unmatched: 2. CDR1 MNHNS and CDR2 SASEGT come from the germline V gene. CDR3 size: 17 residues.

The chain links TRBV5-1 to TRBJ1-6; no clear D gene. Trimming shortened V by 2 bases and J by 5 bases, and 8 bases separated the two germline ends. Germline CDR1 is SGHRS and CDR2 is YFSETQ. The CDR3 extends over 14 amino acids. The CDR3 reads CASSFQRDNSPLHF. The CDR3 DNA reads as TGCGCCAGCAGCTTCCAGCGGGATAATTCACCCCTCCACTTT.

This clone was counted between two and nine times. This rearrangement joins TRBV18 to TRBJ2-7; 10 positions match TRBD1. After removal of 2 bases from V and 3 bases from J, the junction contained 10 bases not matched to a gene. Germline assignment: CDR1 KGHSH and CDR2 LQKENI. This CDR3 is 17 amino acids long. The CDR3 loop is CASSPRSDRGRVYEQYF. The CDR3, as DNA: TGTGCCAGCTCACCAAGGTCTGACAGGGGGCGCGTCTACGAGCAGTACTTC.

This clone was picked up one time. J is TRBJ2-7 and V is TRBV5-1; TRBD2 might be the D (5 bases). The CDR3 consists of 16 residues. Germline-derived CDR1 and CDR2 are SGHRS and YFSETQ. Trimming cost V 3 bases and J 4 bases, with 20 bases left between them. Here the CDR3 reads CASSSQPGSGEYEQYF. CDR3 bases: TGCGCCAGCAGCTCACAGCCGGGGTCCGGTGAGTACGAGCAGTACTTC.

The chain is built from TRBV5-1 and TRBJ1-6; D is possibly TRBD1 (5 bases). The CDR3 has 14 amino acids. The germline V gene has CDR1 SGHRS and CDR2 YFSETQ. The V end lost 4 bases, the J end lost 6 bases, and 11 bases lay between the germline ends. The CDR3 bases are TGCGCCAGCAGCCGTGACAGATTTAATTCACCCCTCCACTTT. It codes for CASSRDRFNSPLHF.

About this clone itself: Additional DNA sequences in this sample encode the identical CDR3. The chain couples TRBV2 to TRBJ2-2; the match to TRBD2 covers 8 bases. This CDR3 region has 17 residues. Germline CDR1 SNHLY, CDR2 FYNNEI. The CDR3 sequence: CPTTRAGGGGDTGELFF. The CDR3 nucleotides are TGTCCCACCACCCGGGCCGGGGGGGGAGGGGACACCGGGGAGCTGTTTTTT. The full variable domain, rest sourced from reference TRBV2 and TRBJ2-2, is EPEVTQTPSHQVTQMGQEVILRCVPISNHLYFYWYRQILGQKVEFLVSFYNNEISEKSEIFDDQFSVERPDGSNFTLKIRSTKLEDSAMYFCPTTRAGGGGDTGELFFGEGSRLTVL.

The V gene is TRBV5-1, the J gene TRBJ2-5, with D unresolved. This CDR3 is built from 14 residues. The V end lost 0 bases, the J end lost 1 base, and 7 bases lay between the germline ends. Per the germline V gene, CDR1 is SGHRS and CDR2 is YFSETQ. For the CDR3, the DNA is TGCGCCAGCAGCTTGGCTACTATCCAAGAGACCCAGTACTTC. Its protein is CASSLATIQETQYF.

The chain combines TRBV18 with TRBJ1-6; possible D gene TRBD1, 6 bases. The V end was cut by 5 bases, the J end by 9 bases, with 20 bases between. Germline assignment: CDR1 KGHSH and CDR2 LQKENI. The CDR3 contains 16 residues. The CDR3 sequence: CASSVQGPRGGSPLHF. The CDR3 DNA follows: TGTGCCAGCTCAGTTCAGGGGCCTCGGGGTGGTTCACCCCTCCACTTT.

The chain is built from TRBV5-5 and TRBJ1-1; 7 bases line up with TRBD1. The trim removed 5 bases at V and 0 bases at J, leaving 7 bases unmatched. In germline, CDR1 is SGHKS, CDR2 YYEKEE (reference sequence). The CDR3 runs to 15 residues. CDR3 amino acids: CASSRQGGLNTEAFF. CDR3 DNA sequence: TGTGCCAGCAGTCGACAGGGAGGCTTGAACACTGAAGCTTTCTTT.

This sequence joins TRBV13 and TRBJ2-7; D is ambiguous. V was shortened by 3 bases and J by 5 bases, with 5 bases between the two germline ends. The CDR3 extends over 11 amino acids. The germline CDR1 and CDR2 sequences are PRHDT and FYEKMQ (reference sequence). CDR3 sequence (DNA): TGTGCCAGCAGCTTCCAGGACGAGCAGTACTTC. This gives the protein CASSFQDEQYF.

This clone has just a few counts. This chain links TRBV19 with TRBJ2-4; weak D call: TRBD2 (6 bases). This CDR3 is 16 amino acids long. The germline CDR1 and CDR2 sequences are LNHDA and SQIVND (reference sequence). The V gene lost 3 bases and the J gene lost 4 bases, with 16 bases spanning the gap. The CDR3 sequence is CASSISTRDTKNIQYF. The CDR3 DNA reads as TGTGCCAGTAGTATCTCCACGCGGGATACTAAAAACATTCAGTACTTC.

The chain uses TRBV28 and TRBJ1-5, with TRBD1 matching over 7 bases. The CDR3 loop spans 23 amino acids. Losses at the gene ends were 7 bases for V and 0 bases for J; bases not matched to a gene: 30. CDR1 MDHEN and CDR2 SYDVKM come from the germline V gene. The CDR3 region is CASTLRRDRQRVAKANSNQPQHF. The CDR3 bases are TGTGCCAGCACCCTGAGACGGGACAGACAAAGGGTGGCTAAGGCGAATAGCAATCAGCCCCAGCATTTT. Combining the CDR3 with reference TRBV28 and TRBJ1-5 gives the whole variable domain DVKVTQSSRYLVKRTGEKVFLECVQDMDHENMFWYRQDPGLGLRLIYFSYDVKMKEKGDIPEGYSVSREKKERFSLILESASTNQTSMYLCASTLRRDRQRVAKANSNQPQHFGDGTRLSIL.

The chain couples TRBV2 to TRBJ2-3, with 12 bases fitting TRBD2. V trimming: 9 bases; J trimming: 3 bases; junction bases outside the gene matches: 7. The CDR3 has 15 residues. From germline, CDR1 is SNHLY and CDR2 FYNNEI. CDR3 sequence reads: CASTRTSGMTDTQYF. CDR3 sequence (DNA): TGTGCCAGTACCAGGACTAGCGGGATGACAGATACGCAGTATTTT.

This sequence joins TRBV4-1 and TRBJ2-7; tentative D call: TRBD1 (6 bases). The CDR3 length is 13 residues. Germline values: CDR1 MGHRA, CDR2 YSYEKL. The germline V and J ends were trimmed by 4 bases and 3 bases, with 10 bases remaining between them. The CDR3 DNA reads TGCGCCAGCAGCCGAGGGGGTTTCTACGAGCAGTACTTC. It specifies CASSRGGFYEQYF.